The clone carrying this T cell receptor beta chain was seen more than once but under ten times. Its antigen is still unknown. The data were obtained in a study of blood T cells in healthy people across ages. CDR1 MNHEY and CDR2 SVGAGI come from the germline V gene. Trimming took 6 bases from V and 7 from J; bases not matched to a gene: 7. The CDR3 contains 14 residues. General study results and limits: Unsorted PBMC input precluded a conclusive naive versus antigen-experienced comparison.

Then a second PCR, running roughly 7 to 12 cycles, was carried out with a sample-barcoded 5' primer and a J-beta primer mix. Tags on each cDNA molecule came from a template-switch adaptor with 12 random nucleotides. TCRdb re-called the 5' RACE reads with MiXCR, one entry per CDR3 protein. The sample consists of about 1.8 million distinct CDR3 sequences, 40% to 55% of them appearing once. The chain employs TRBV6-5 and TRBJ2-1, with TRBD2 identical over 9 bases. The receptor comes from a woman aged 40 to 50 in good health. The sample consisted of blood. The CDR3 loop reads CASRPGLAWNEQFF. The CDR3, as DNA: TGTGCCAGCAGGCCGGGACTAGCATGGAATGAGCAGTTCTTC.